A selection of T cell receptor beta chains follows, all from one sample in a study of blood T cell repertoires in COVID-19. Using immunoSEQ multiplex PCR, the repertoire was profiled, and TCRdb retains in-frame clones only, with some absent. The table shows about 250,000 clones, with roughly 85% occurring only once. Material: peripheral blood. The receptors originated from a young man with active or convalescent COVID-19. Both conserved end residues are part of each CDR3. The D gene is left open where the match is weak. The size field is filled for only some rows; it gives once, few, many or a size class.

j_call: TRBJ2-7; d_call: NA; v_call: TRBV5-1; clone_size: NA; cdr3_nt: TGCGCCAGCGGAGGCCCGGGGGTGGGGTTCGACGAGCAGTACTTC; cdr3_aa: CASGGPGVGFDEQYF
j_call: TRBJ1-1; d_call: TRBD1; v_call: TRBV20-1; clone_size: few; cdr3_nt: TGCAGTGCTAGTACAGTCCCCTCCAGGGGGTACACTGAAGCTTTCTTT; cdr3_aa: CSASTVPSRGYTEAFF
j_call: TRBJ1-1; d_call: TRBD1; v_call: TRBV2; clone_size: NA; cdr3_nt: TGTGCCAGCAGTGCGGGACAGCGCACTGAAGCTTTCTTT; cdr3_aa: CASSAGQRTEAFF
j_call: TRBJ1-1; d_call: TRBD1; v_call: TRBV25-1; clone_size: NA; cdr3_nt: TGTGCCAGCAGGACAGGGGGCACTGAAGCTTTCTTT; cdr3_aa: CASRTGGTEAFF
j_call: TRBJ2-7; d_call: TRBD2; v_call: TRBV7-6; clone_size: NA; cdr3_nt: TGTGCCAGCAGCTTAGCAGGGGCGGGGGTCCTTTCGGCCGAGCAGTACTTC; cdr3_aa: CASSLAGAGVLSAEQYF
j_call: TRBJ2-7; d_call: NA; v_call: TRBV7-9; clone_size: once; cdr3_nt: TGTGCCAGCAGCTTAGGGGCAGGTCGGCCCTACGAGCAGTACTTC; cdr3_aa: CASSLGAGRPYEQYF
j_call: TRBJ2-7; d_call: TRBD2; v_call: TRBV6-5; clone_size: NA; cdr3_nt: TGTGCCAGCAGGAAGACTAGCGGGGGCTACGAGCAGTACTTC; cdr3_aa: CASRKTSGGYEQYF
j_call: TRBJ2-7; d_call: NA; v_call: TRBV7-9; clone_size: NA; cdr3_nt: TGTGCCAGCAGCCCCTCTGTATACGAGCAGTACTTC; cdr3_aa: CASSPSVYEQYF
j_call: TRBJ2-7; d_call: NA; v_call: TRBV28; clone_size: NA; cdr3_nt: TGTGCCAGTAATAGCGGACCCTCCTACGAGCAGTACTTC; cdr3_aa: CASNSGPSYEQYF
j_call: TRBJ2-1; d_call: TRBD2; v_call: TRBV9; clone_size: NA; cdr3_nt: TGTGCCAGCAGCGCCGGGACTAGCAACCGGATCTCCTACAATGAGCAGTTCTTC; cdr3_aa: CASSAGTSNRISYNEQFF
j_call: TRBJ2-1; d_call: TRBD2; v_call: TRBV5-6; clone_size: NA; cdr3_nt: TGTGCCAGCAGACCCGGACTAGCGGGAAATAATGAGCAGTTCTTC; cdr3_aa: CASRPGLAGNNEQFF
j_call: TRBJ1-2; d_call: NA; v_call: TRBV7-2; clone_size: NA; cdr3_nt: TGTGCCATCCAGATGTATGGCTACACCTTC; cdr3_aa: CAIQMYGYTF
j_call: TRBJ2-7; d_call: NA; v_call: TRBV19; clone_size: NA; cdr3_nt: TGTGCCAGTAGTATAGCAGGGAACTCCTACGAGCAGTACTTC; cdr3_aa: CASSIAGNSYEQYF
j_call: TRBJ1-1; d_call: TRBD1; v_call: TRBV7-2; clone_size: NA; cdr3_nt: TGTGCCAGCAGCAGGGACAGGGTCGGGAACACTGAAGCTTTCTTT; cdr3_aa: CASSRDRVGNTEAFF
j_call: TRBJ2-1; d_call: TRBD2; v_call: TRBV19; clone_size: NA; cdr3_nt: TGTGCCAGTAGCCCCGGGACTACGTCCTACAATGAGCAGTTCTTC; cdr3_aa: CASSPGTTSYNEQFF
j_call: TRBJ2-2; d_call: TRBD2; v_call: TRBV18; clone_size: NA; cdr3_nt: TGTGCCAGCTCACCAAAGGTGGCTAGCGGACACACCGGGGAGCTGTTTTTT; cdr3_aa: CASSPKVASGHTGELFF
j_call: TRBJ1-6; d_call: NA; v_call: TRBV18; clone_size: few; cdr3_nt: TGTGCCAGCTCACCAAAGCCCCCTAATTCACCCCTCCACTTT; cdr3_aa: CASSPKPPNSPLHF
j_call: TRBJ2-5; d_call: NA; v_call: TRBV11-2; clone_size: few; cdr3_nt: TGTGCCAGCAGCCCCCGACAGGTGGGGGAGACCCAGTACTTC; cdr3_aa: CASSPRQVGETQYF
j_call: TRBJ2-7; d_call: TRBD1; v_call: TRBV9; clone_size: few; cdr3_nt: TGTGCCAGCAGCGTAGAAGGGGGCGCAAGATACGAGCAGTACTTC; cdr3_aa: CASSVEGGARYEQYF
j_call: TRBJ1-4; d_call: NA; v_call: TRBV5-4; clone_size: NA; cdr3_nt: TGTGCCAGCAGCTCTCCGGCGGACGGACAGACTAATGAAAAACTGTTTTTT; cdr3_aa: CASSSPADGQTNEKLFF
j_call: TRBJ2-1; d_call: NA; v_call: TRBV4-3; clone_size: NA; cdr3_nt: TGCGCCAGCAGCCAAGAGGCTAGGCGCAATGAGCAGTTCTTC; cdr3_aa: CASSQEARRNEQFF
j_call: TRBJ1-2; d_call: TRBD1; v_call: TRBV7-8; clone_size: NA; cdr3_nt: TGTGCCAGCAGCCAACTGGGGGGACAGGGTGGTTATAACTATGGCTACACCTTC; cdr3_aa: CASSQLGGQGGYNYGYTF
j_call: TRBJ1-5; d_call: TRBD1; v_call: TRBV6-1; clone_size: NA; cdr3_nt: TGTGCCAGCAGTGACTGGGGACAGGCTAGCAATCAGCCCCAGCATTTT; cdr3_aa: CASSDWGQASNQPQHF
j_call: TRBJ2-5; d_call: NA; v_call: TRBV2; clone_size: NA; cdr3_nt: TGTGCCAGCAGTGGGCCCAGGGCTGAGACCCAGTACTTC; cdr3_aa: CASSGPRAETQYF
j_call: TRBJ2-3; d_call: NA; v_call: TRBV10-1; clone_size: NA; cdr3_nt: TGCGCCAGCAGTGAAGGACGGGGTACGCAGTATTTT; cdr3_aa: CASSEGRGTQYF
j_call: TRBJ2-7; d_call: NA; v_call: TRBV4-3; clone_size: NA; cdr3_nt: TGCGCCAGCAGCCAAGATCACGGAGCCTACGAGCAGTACTTC; cdr3_aa: CASSQDHGAYEQYF
j_call: TRBJ2-5; d_call: NA; v_call: TRBV15; clone_size: NA; cdr3_nt: TGTGCCACCAGCAGCAGAAACCAAGAGACCCAGTACTTC; cdr3_aa: CATSSRNQETQYF
j_call: TRBJ2-2; d_call: NA; v_call: TRBV28; clone_size: NA; cdr3_nt: TGTGCCAGCAGGCCAACCGGGACTGGGAACACCGGGGAGCTGTTTTTT; cdr3_aa: CASRPTGTGNTGELFF
j_call: TRBJ1-5; d_call: TRBD1; v_call: TRBV19; clone_size: NA; cdr3_nt: TGTGCCAGCAGGGACAGTTGGGATCAGCCCCAGCATTTT; cdr3_aa: CASRDSWDQPQHF
j_call: TRBJ2-1; d_call: TRBD2; v_call: TRBV18; clone_size: NA; cdr3_nt: TGTGCCAGCACCGGACTAGCGGGAGTCAGCGGTACCAATGAGCAGTTCTTC; cdr3_aa: CASTGLAGVSGTNEQFF
j_call: TRBJ2-1; d_call: TRBD2; v_call: TRBV7-3; clone_size: NA; cdr3_nt: TGTGCCAGCAGCTTAGGAACTAGCGGAAGAGTGCAGTTCTTC; cdr3_aa: CASSLGTSGRVQFF
j_call: TRBJ2-2; d_call: TRBD2; v_call: TRBV15; clone_size: few; cdr3_nt: TGTGCCACCAGCAGGATAGCGGGTGGTAACACCGGGGAGCTGTTTTTT; cdr3_aa: CATSRIAGGNTGELFF
j_call: TRBJ1-3; d_call: NA; v_call: TRBV10-3; clone_size: few; cdr3_nt: TGTGCCATCAGTGCAGGGGACCCAACTGGAAACACCATATATTTT; cdr3_aa: CAISAGDPTGNTIYF
j_call: TRBJ2-7; d_call: NA; v_call: TRBV28; clone_size: NA; cdr3_nt: TGTGCCAGCAGTTCTCTCTACGAGCAGTACTTC; cdr3_aa: CASSSLYEQYF
j_call: TRBJ1-3; d_call: NA; v_call: TRBV7-6; clone_size: NA; cdr3_nt: TGTGCCAGCAGCTCAACAGGAAACACCATATATTTT; cdr3_aa: CASSSTGNTIYF